This passage covers 32 T cell receptor beta chains from one sample sequenced in a study of blood T cells in healthy people across ages. A second PCR, run for about 6 to 11 cycles, used a sample-barcoded 5' primer plus a J-beta primer mix. In TCRdb, the 5' RACE reads were re-called with MiXCR into one record per CDR3 protein. The data show 550,000 to 750,000 distinct CDR3 sequences, 21% seen once. The sequencing sample was made of blood. These receptors were obtained from a man between 65 and 80 years old in good health.

The V and J genes are TRBV25-1 and TRBJ2-5, with D possibly being TRBD2 (6 bases). V was pared by 3 bases and J by 3 bases, with 11 bases between. Germline values: CDR1 MGHDK, CDR2 SYGVNS. This CDR3 is built from 14 residues. The CDR3: CASSDQRAEETQYF. The CDR3 DNA sequence: TGTGCCAGCAGTGACCAGCGGGCGGAAGAGACCCAGTACTTC.

CDR3 sequence: CASSLADRGNTEAFF. CDR3 in DNA: TGTGCCAGCAGTCTAGCCGACAGGGGGAACACTGAAGCTTTCTTT. The chain carries TRBV6-6 and TRBJ1-1, with 8 bases fitting TRBD1. The CDR3 is 15 residues long. Germline trimming cut 5 bases from V and 1 base from J; bases unmatched to any gene: 6. Germline CDR1 MNHNY, CDR2 SVGAGI (reference sequence).

This clonotype was detected a few times. J is TRBJ2-3 and V is TRBV11-3; 7 bases are shared with TRBD2. J gave up 7 bases and V 3 bases, and 4 bases lay outside the gene matches. Germline V CDR1 and CDR2: SGHNT, YENEEA. This CDR3 contains 13 residues. In nucleotides, the CDR3 is TGTGCCAGCAGCTTCGGACTAGGACATACGCAGTATTTT. Protein product: CASSFGLGHTQYF.

This chain joins TRBV4-1 and TRBJ2-5; 7 nucleotides align to TRBD2. V dropped 3 bases and J dropped 0; count of bases not matched to a gene: 7. Germline V gives CDR1 MGHRA, CDR2 YSYEKL. The CDR3 consists of 16 residues. The CDR3 sequence is CASSQALGGYQETQYF. CDR3 bases: TGCGCCAGCAGCCAGGCCCTGGGGGGGTACCAAGAGACCCAGTACTTC.

This chain uses TRBV14 with TRBJ1-2; D is perhaps TRBD1 (6 bases). The length of the CDR3 is 12 residues. V shed 4 bases and J shed 7 bases, with 10 bases lying between them. Germline CDR1 is SGHDN and CDR2 is FVKESK. CDR3 amino acids: CASSRGAFGYTF. CDR3 DNA: TGTGCCAGCAGCCGGGGGGCTTTTGGCTACACCTTC.

This clonotype turned up a few times. V and J are TRBV10-3 and TRBJ2-4; weak D call: TRBD2 (6 bases). This CDR3 region has 14 residues. Germline CDR1 ENHRY, CDR2 SYGVKD. Trimming pared 0 bases from V and 5 bases from J, leaving 8 bases between. The CDR3 spells CAISESGGENIQYF. CDR3 nucleotide sequence: TGTGCCATCAGTGAGTCCGGGGGAGAAAACATTCAGTACTTC.

This clonotype occurred a few times. The chain combines TRBV3-1 with TRBJ2-5; 7 bases map to TRBD2. The DNA matches TRBJ2-7 better at its end, which makes the J call doubtful. CDR1 and CDR2 from the germline V gene are LGHDT and YNNKEL (reference sequence). This CDR3 has 16 amino acids. The chain's CDR3 is CASSPQLGGWTYEQYF. CDR3 sequence (DNA): TGTGCCAGCAGCCCTCAACTGGGAGGGTGGACCTACGAGCAGTACTTC.

This clonotype turned up a few times. The rearrangement joins TRBV7-3 to TRBJ2-1; 8 bases agree with TRBD2. CDR3 size: 15 residues. The V gene end was trimmed by 0 bases and the J gene end by 8 bases; junction bases not matched to a gene: 6. The germline CDR1 and CDR2 sequences are SGHTA and FQGTGA. This chain's CDR3 is CASSLTSGMPDEQFF. The CDR3 coding sequence is TGTGCCAGCAGCTTAACTAGCGGGATGCCTGATGAGCAGTTCTTC.

The V call is TRBV3-1, the J call TRBJ2-5, with unresolved D. Germline CDR1 LGHDT, CDR2 YNNKEL (reference sequence). This CDR3 is 15 amino acids long. V was shortened by 4 bases and J by 1 base, with 13 bases between the two germline ends. The CDR3 region has the DNA TGTGCCAGCAGCCGACCGTCCGGGTCCCAAGAGACCCAGTACTTC. This translates into CASSRPSGSQETQYF.

This clonotype was seen more than once but under ten times. This chain joins TRBV15 and TRBJ2-3; 12 bases map to TRBD2. The CDR3 has 17 amino acids. Looked up from germline, CDR1 is LNHNV and CDR2 is YYDKDF (reference sequence). V dropped 0 bases and J dropped 1; count of bases not matched to a gene: 2. This CDR3 is CATSRELAGGGTDTQYF. CDR3 sequence (DNA): TGTGCCACCAGCAGAGAACTAGCGGGAGGTGGCACAGATACGCAGTATTTT.

This clonotype has just a few counts. The chain links TRBV4-2 to TRBJ2-4; no clear D gene. V lost 4 bases and J lost 6, with 10 bases in between. The germline V gene encodes CDR1 LGHNA and CDR2 YNFKEQ. The CDR3 extends over 13 amino acids. The CDR3 bases are TGTGCCAGCAGCCCAGACGTCCCAAACATTCAGTACTTC. Translation gives CASSPDVPNIQYF.

This clonotype was seen a few times. J is TRBJ1-1 and V is TRBV5-1; D remains ambiguous. The CDR3 consists of 12 residues. Deletions cut 5 bases from V and 1 base from J, with 6 bases between. CDR1 SGHRS and CDR2 YFSETQ come from the germline V gene. This CDR3 reads CASRDTNTEAFF. For the CDR3, the DNA is TGCGCCAGCAGAGACACGAACACTGAAGCTTTCTTT.

This clonotype was recorded at least ten times. V gene TRBV28 combines with J gene TRBJ2-5; D not certain. The germline V gene has CDR1 MDHEN and CDR2 SYDVKM. The ends were cut back, 2 bases at V and 5 bases at J, with 9 bases in the middle. This CDR3 comprises 13 residues. Here the CDR3 reads CASSLNRYETQYF. For the CDR3, the DNA is TGTGCCAGCAGTTTAAACAGATACGAGACCCAGTACTTC.

This clonotype was observed a handful of times. The chain employs TRBV4-1 and TRBJ2-7, with TRBD1 matching 8 bases. Trimming cost V 3 bases and J 0 bases; bases outside gene matches: 7. The CDR3 has 16 amino acids. The germline CDR1 and CDR2 sequences are MGHRA and YSYEKL. CDR3 DNA sequence: TGCGCCAGCAGCCAGGGACAGGCGAAAGGCTCCTACGAGCAGTACTTC. It is translated as CASSQGQAKGSYEQYF.

Ten or more counts support this clonotype. This rearrangement joins TRBV5-1 to TRBJ2-2; 8 bases align to TRBD1. Per the germline V gene, CDR1 is SGHRS and CDR2 is YFSETQ. The length of the CDR3 is 14 residues. Germline trimming cut 4 bases from V and 3 bases from J; bases unmatched to any gene: 2. CDR3 protein: CASSPGGYTGELFF. CDR3 bases: TGCGCCAGCAGCCCAGGGGGCTACACCGGGGAGCTGTTTTTT.

To note about this clonotype: At one of its ends the junction is not consistent with the germline gene, which may arise from a read error. The CDR3 spells CASSRRLAGGPGTDTQYF. The CDR3 DNA reads as TGTGCCAGCAGCAGAAGACTAGCGGGAGGGCCTGGAACAGACACGCAGTATTTT. The chain links TRBV7-8 to TRBJ2-3, with 14 bases aligning to TRBD2. This CDR3 comprises 18 residues. CDR1 is SGHVS, CDR2 FQNEAQ, per germline.

The chain links TRBV2 to TRBJ1-2, with D possibly being TRBD1 (5 bases). The V gene's germline CDR1 is SNHLY and CDR2 FYNNEI. V was trimmed by 6 bases and J by 0 bases, leaving 11 bases between them. CDR3 length equals 14 residues. The CDR3 DNA is TGTGCCAGCAGGGTGGAGGGGCCTAACTATGGCTACACCTTC. Its protein product is CASRVEGPNYGYTF.

This clonotype was counted a few times. V is TRBV18 and J is TRBJ2-5, with 12 bases identical to TRBD2. V was pared by 6 bases and J by 4 bases, with 6 bases of the junction left unmatched. Germline CDR1 and CDR2: KGHSH and LQKENI. This CDR3 is 15 amino acids long. CDR3 in DNA: TGTGCCAGCTCCGTCCGGACTAGCGGGACAGAGACCCAGTACTTC. Protein: CASSVRTSGTETQYF.

The chain joins TRBV7-2 to TRBJ2-3, with 10 bases fitting TRBD1. The CDR3 sequence is 15 residues long. Unmatched junction bases numbered 9, after V lost 5 bases and J lost 7 bases. Germline V gives CDR1 SGHTA, CDR2 FQGNSA. Here the CDR3 DNA reads TGTGCCAGCAGCCCCGGGACAGGGGCTATAAATACGCAGTATTTT. Residues: CASSPGTGAINTQYF.

The rearrangement uses TRBV12-3 or TRBV12-4 and TRBJ2-5; 7 bases align to TRBD1. The last part of the DNA fits TRBJ2-7 better; the J call may be wrong. The CDR3 contains 15 residues. The chain's CDR3 is CASSLATGPPYEQYF. The CDR3 DNA reads as TGTGCCAGCAGTTTAGCGACAGGGCCACCCTACGAGCAGTACTTC.

The CDR3 nucleotides are TGTGCCAGCAGTTACTCCCCTTCCTCGAAAGAGACCCAGTACTTC. Translation: CASSYSPSSKETQYF. The chain employs TRBV6-2 or TRBV6-3 and TRBJ2-5; D is unresolved. Trimming stripped 0 bases from V and 3 bases from J, with 11 bases between. Germline values: CDR1 MNHEY, CDR2 SVGEGT. The CDR3 has 15 amino acids.

This clonotype was found a few times. This chain joins TRBV3-1 and TRBJ2-1, with D possibly TRBD2 on 6 matching bases. The germline V and J ends were trimmed by 4 bases and 7 bases, with 14 bases remaining between them. CDR1 is LGHDT and CDR2 is YNNKEL in the germline V gene (reference sequence). The CDR3 spans 14 residues. The CDR3 DNA is TGTGCCAGCAGCCCAGGAGGGGCTGGGAATGAGCAGTTCTTC. It codes for CASSPGGAGNEQFF.

The rearrangement links TRBV7-3 to TRBJ2-1; 9 nucleotides match TRBD2. This CDR3 spans 13 amino acids. Unmatched junction bases numbered 6, after V lost 5 bases and J lost 10 bases. From germline, CDR1 is SGHTA and CDR2 FQGTGA. The CDR3 region is CASSLGTSSEQFF. DNA of the CDR3: TGTGCCAGCAGCCTAGGGACTAGCTCGGAGCAGTTCTTC.

V and J are TRBV6-2 or TRBV6-3 and TRBJ2-1, with 11 bases matching TRBD2. V trimming: 6 bases; J trimming: 2 bases; junction bases outside the gene matches: 6. This CDR3 contains 16 residues. Germline V CDR1 and CDR2: MNHEY, SVGEGT. The CDR3 protein is CASSFTSGSPYNEQFF. As DNA, the CDR3 is TGTGCCAGCAGCTTTACTAGCGGGAGCCCCTACAATGAGCAGTTCTTC.

The rearrangement joins TRBV29-1 to TRBJ2-7; tentative D call: TRBD2 (6 bases). Trimming pared 6 bases from V and 0 bases from J, leaving 12 bases between. The CDR3 is made up of 13 amino acids. The germline V gene has CDR1 SQVTM and CDR2 ANQGSEA. CDR3 bases: TGCAGCGTGGGGGGACTCAGCTCCTACGAGCAGTACTTC. This gives the protein CSVGGLSSYEQYF.

This clonotype turned up a few times. The chain joins TRBV20-1 to TRBJ2-5; 9 bases map to TRBD2. The end of the DNA aligns better with TRBJ2-7, so the J call may be wrong. The germline gives CDR1 DFQATT, CDR2 SNEGSKA (reference sequence). The CDR3 loop spans 18 amino acids. The CDR3 coding sequence is TGCAGTGCTAGAGATCATAGGGCTAGCGGGAAGAGCTCCTACGAGCAGTACTTC. Encoded protein: CSARDHRASGKSSYEQYF.

There are many counts of this clonotype. This rearrangement joins TRBV11-2 to TRBJ2-1; the match to TRBD2 covers 15 bases. Per germline, CDR1 SGHAT and CDR2 FQNNGV. V lost 7 bases and J lost 0; bases outside the gene matches: 7. This CDR3 is 18 amino acids long. In DNA, the CDR3 is TGTGCCAGCACCGCCGGGACTAGCGGGAGGCCCTCCTACAATGAGCAGTTCTTC. Its translation is CASTAGTSGRPSYNEQFF.

This clonotype was seen a few times. This chain links TRBV5-5 with TRBJ2-7, with TRBD2 matching 14 bases. The length of the CDR3 is 16 residues. The germline gives CDR1 SGHKS, CDR2 YYEKEE (reference sequence). With 0 bases clipped from V and 7 bases from J, the junction kept 6 bases outside the gene matches. CDR3 nucleotides: TGTGCCAGCAGCTTGGGGGGGACTAGCGGGAGAGGTGAGCAGTACTTC. It codes for CASSLGGTSGRGEQYF.

The CDR3 DNA reads as TGTGCCAGCAGTTCCGTCCCGGGACAGGGCTCGGGCACAGATACGCAGTATTTT. Translating it yields CASSSVPGQGSGTDTQYF. This chain links TRBV28 with TRBJ2-3; TRBD1 agrees at 9 bases. This CDR3 has 18 residues. In germline, CDR1 is MDHEN, CDR2 SYDVKM. V lost 4 bases and J lost 1; bases outside the gene matches: 12.

Only a few counts were recorded for this clonotype. The chain links TRBV20-1 to TRBJ2-1, with 12 positions matching TRBD2. CDR1 and CDR2 from the germline V gene are DFQATT and SNEGSKA (reference sequence). Trimming removed 6 bases from V and 6 bases from J; junction bases left unmatched: 9. CDR3 length: 15 residues. This CDR3 is CSANGGLAGSNEQFF. In DNA, the CDR3 is TGCAGTGCGAATGGCGGACTAGCGGGATCCAATGAGCAGTTCTTC.

This clonotype was found a few times. This chain connects TRBV12-3 or TRBV12-4 to TRBJ1-5; tentatively, D is TRBD1 (6 bases). CDR3 length equals 14 residues. V lost 7 bases to trimming and J lost 1 base, with 11 bases between them. CDR3 sequence: CASTLTGSNQPQHF. The CDR3 coding sequence is TGTGCCAGCACCCTAACAGGGAGCAATCAGCCCCAGCATTTT.

The V gene is TRBV10-2, the J gene TRBJ2-7; TRBD1 matches 8 bases. Gene TRBJ2-1 matches the end of the DNA better, so the J call may be wrong. The CDR3 contains 14 residues. The germline gives CDR1 WSHSY, CDR2 SAAADI. The CDR3 nucleotides read TGCGCCAGCAGTGAGTCGGGACAGGACAATGAGCAGTTCTTC. Protein product: CASSESGQDNEQFF.